These 5 T cell receptor beta chains originate from one sample sequenced in a study of shared clonotypes between healthy human individuals. Repertoires were generated with immunoSEQ multiplex PCR, while TCRdb's copy carries only in-frame clones and drops some. The repertoire consists of some 2,500,000 clones, with 85% to 95% occurring once and the leading ten covering 0.3% to 0.45%. Sequencing input: naive CD4+ T cells from PBMCs. Subset: CD45RA+ positively selected. Receptor source: a young man in good health. Some clones in this sample may be carry-over from other donors' samples.

This chain uses TRBV2 with TRBJ1-6; D gene ambiguous. V lost 4 bases and J 9 bases, leaving 10 bases between the germline ends. Germline-derived CDR1 and CDR2 are SNHLY and FYNNEI. This CDR3 has 13 residues. CDR3 nucleotide sequence: TGTGCCAGCAGTGGGCAGGACGGTTCACCCCTCCACTTT. This sequence encodes CASSGQDGSPLHF.

This chain links TRBV4-3 with TRBJ2-4, with D uncertain. The CDR3 covers 13 residues. Germline loops: CDR1 LGHNA, CDR2 YSLEER. V dropped 0 bases and J dropped 5 bases, with 5 bases sitting between them. CDR3 protein: CASSQDSQNIQYF. The DNA for the CDR3 is TGCGCCAGCAGCCAAGACAGCCAAAACATTCAGTACTTC.

The chain has TRBV7-2 and TRBJ2-5, with a weak D call TRBD2 (6 bases). V was shortened by 6 bases and J by 4 bases, with 18 bases between the two germline ends. This CDR3 is built from 15 residues. Per germline, CDR1 SGHTA and CDR2 FQGNSA. The CDR3 DNA reads TGTGCCAGCAGTCCCTTCGGGGTGGGGGGAGAGACCCAGTACTTC. The encoded protein is CASSPFGVGGETQYF.

The chain recombines TRBV19 with TRBJ2-3; possible D gene TRBD2, 6 bases. The germline V gene has CDR1 LNHDA and CDR2 SQIVND (reference sequence). The CDR3 loop spans 17 amino acids. Trimming stripped 3 bases from V and 4 bases from J, with 20 bases between. As DNA, the CDR3 is TGTGCCAGTAGTATTTGGGTAGGCGGTTCTAGCGCAGATACGCAGTATTTT. Protein product: CASSIWVGGSSADTQYF. The entire variable domain, with the rest obtained from reference TRBV19 and TRBJ2-3, is as follows: DGGITQSPKYLFRKEGQNVTLSCEQNLNHDAMYWYRQDPGQGLRLIYYSQIVNDFQKGDIAEGYSVSREKKESFPLTVTSAQKNPTAFYLCASSIWVGGSSADTQYFGPGTRLTVL.

This clone was recorded once. This chain joins TRBV30 and TRBJ2-7; no firm D call. The CDR3 is 16 residues long. Germline V lookup: CDR1 GTSNPN, CDR2 SVGIG (reference sequence). Trimming shortened V by 0 bases and J by 0 bases, and 15 bases separated the two germline ends. The CDR3 DNA follows: TGTGCCTGGAGTGTTTTGATCACGGCCACCTCCTACGAGCAGTACTTC. Translation: CAWSVLITATSYEQYF.